Sequencing of this T cell receptor (beta chain) was carried out in a study of control samples from healthy donors and cancer patients. There are 17 residues in the CDR3. Germline V gene data show CDR1 as MNHEY and CDR2 as SMNVEV (reference sequence). The V end lost 4 bases, the J end lost 0 bases, and 16 bases lay between the germline ends. Sequencing was performed with immunoSEQ multiplex PCR; in TCRdb, only in-frame clones are kept and a portion is missing. Of 350,000 to 450,000 clones detected, 75% to 95% appear once; the ten largest clones hold around 6.4%. The sample was PBMCs. The chain joins TRBV27 to TRBJ1-3; no reliable D call. The origin of this receptor is a man aged 35 to 55 with head and neck cancer. Here the CDR3 reads CASSSDYTLSSGNTIYF. The CDR3 DNA reads TGTGCCAGCAGTTCCGACTATACTCTGAGCTCTGGAAACACCATATATTTT.